A single T cell receptor beta chain is shown here with its context. This specimen belongs to a study of control samples from healthy donors and cancer patients. Generated by immunoSEQ multiplex PCR, the TCRdb table keeps only in-frame clones and is missing some. The sample lists 90,000 or so clones, roughly 80% occurring once. Per germline, CDR1 KGHSH and CDR2 LQKENI. This CDR3 comprises 15 residues. The V gene lost 3 bases and the J gene lost 1 base, with 12 bases spanning the gap. This receptor was taken from a young man in good health. The specimen was blood. The J gene is TRBJ1-1, the V gene TRBV18; D not resolved. CDR3 in DNA: TGTGCCAGCTCACCTGTGCAGAGTACGAACACTGAAGCTTTCTTT. Residues: CASSPVQSTNTEAFF.